Below, 15 T cell receptor beta chains from the same sample are listed, as sequenced in a study of T cell responses to AZD1222 COVID-19 vaccine. TCRdb's copy holds only in-frame clones and misses some; the assay was immunoSEQ multiplex PCR. The table shows about 46,000 clones, with about 87% occurring only once. The material was peripheral blood, obtained 28 days after the second AZD1222 dose. These receptors were obtained from an adult who received the AZD1222 COVID-19 vaccine.

The V and J genes are TRBV5-5 and TRBJ2-1, with D uncertain. Germline-derived CDR1 and CDR2 are SGHKS and YYEKEE (reference sequence). The CDR3 consists of 14 residues. The V gene lost 0 bases and the J gene lost 8 bases, with 12 bases spanning the gap. The CDR3 coding sequence is TGTGCCAGCAGCTTGGAGGTTTTTACCCATGAGCAGTTCTTC. It codes for CASSLEVFTHEQFF.

This clone occurred once. V is TRBV9 and J is TRBJ1-2; D uncertain. This CDR3 is 13 amino acids long. Germline CDR1 SGDLS, CDR2 YYNGEE. V was cut by 4 bases and J by 4 bases, with 11 bases left in between. CDR3 sequence (DNA): TGTGCCAGCAGCCCACGGACGGGCTATGGCTACACCTTC. It specifies CASSPRTGYGYTF.

The rearrangement links TRBV2 to TRBJ1-2, with D uncertain. The germline V gene has CDR1 SNHLY and CDR2 FYNNEI. Between the trimmed V and J ends, which lost 7 bases and 14 bases, there was a span of 23 bases. CDR3 length: 13 amino acids. The CDR3: CASTPWIVTSTTF. DNA of the CDR3: TGTGCCAGCACGCCATGGATTGTAACCTCTACAACCTTC.

The chain has TRBV15 and TRBJ2-3, with 9 bases aligning to TRBD2. This CDR3 contains 17 residues. With 0 bases clipped from V and 3 bases from J, the junction kept 7 bases outside the gene matches. CDR1 LNHNV and CDR2 YYDKDF come from the germline V gene (reference sequence). The CDR3 coding sequence is TGTGCCACCAGCAGAGAGGTCCTAGCGGGGCAAACAGATACGCAGTATTTT. This encodes CATSREVLAGQTDTQYF.

The V gene is TRBV29-1, the J gene TRBJ2-3, with 9 positions matching TRBD1. Trimming cost V 6 bases and J 3 bases; bases outside gene matches: 7. From germline, CDR1 is SQVTM and CDR2 ANQGSEA. This CDR3 is 14 amino acids long. CDR3 DNA sequence: TGCAGCGTAGTAACAGGGGGCGCGACAGATACGCAGTATTTT. As protein: CSVVTGGATDTQYF.

This clone was counted between two and nine times. The chain uses TRBV21-1 and TRBJ1-5; TRBD1 is taken as the D call from the table, unchecked against the DNA. TRBV21-1 is noted as a pseudogene. This CDR3 comprises 16 residues. As DNA, the CDR3 is TGTGCCAGCAGCAGAGACCGACAGGGGAATATTGAGCCCCAGCATTTT. Translating gives CASSRDRQGNIEPQHF.

This chain uses TRBV4-1 with TRBJ2-1; D is uncertain. With 2 bases removed from V and 7 bases from J, the gap between germline ends came to 3 bases. The CDR3 extends over 11 amino acids. Germline values: CDR1 MGHRA, CDR2 YSYEKL. Here the CDR3 DNA reads TGCGCCAGCAGCCAAAATAATGAGCAGTTCTTC. Residues: CASSQNNEQFF.

The chain couples TRBV27 to TRBJ1-5, with no clear D. V was shortened by 2 bases and J by 6 bases, with 11 bases between the two germline ends. This CDR3 comprises 14 residues. CDR1 MNHEY and CDR2 SMNVEV come from the germline V gene (reference sequence). The CDR3 sequence is CASSLAGLAQPQHF. The CDR3 DNA sequence: TGTGCCAGCAGTTTAGCGGGGTTGGCTCAGCCCCAGCATTTT.

J is TRBJ2-1 and V is TRBV18; a possible D gene is TRBD2 (6 bases). Germline-derived CDR1 and CDR2 are KGHSH and LQKENI. CDR3 length: 15 residues. Deletions cut 3 bases from V and 2 bases from J, with 11 bases between. CDR3 bases: TGTGCCAGCTCACCTTTAGCGGTGGCCTACAATGAGCAGTTCTTC. It encodes CASSPLAVAYNEQFF.

The chain links TRBV10-2 to TRBJ1-1; TRBD1 matches at 9 bases. The CDR3 runs 15 residues. V lost 5 bases, J lost 1 base, and 5 bases stayed unmatched. Germline assignment: CDR1 WSHSY and CDR2 SAAADI. As DNA, the CDR3 is TGCGCCAGCAGTCCGGGACAGGGTGGGAACACTGAAGCTTTCTTT. Its translation is CASSPGQGGNTEAFF.

The chain combines TRBV5-4 with TRBJ2-1, with 10 bases lining up with TRBD1. The CDR3 length is 16 residues. Germline V gives CDR1 SGHNT, CDR2 YYREEE (reference sequence). Germline trimming cut 4 bases from V and 3 bases from J; bases unmatched to any gene: 7. The chain's CDR3 is CASSKGQGVSYNEQFF. CDR3 DNA sequence: TGTGCCAGCAGCAAAGGACAGGGGGTGAGCTACAATGAGCAGTTCTTC.

The rearrangement uses TRBV27 and TRBJ2-1, with D maybe TRBD1 (6 bases). The CDR3 has 15 residues. V was shortened by 5 bases and J by 12 bases, with 23 bases between the two germline ends. Germline V lookup: CDR1 MNHEY, CDR2 SMNVEV (reference sequence). The CDR3 region has the DNA TGTGCCAGCAGTCCCTGGACAGCTACCCCCGAGGGGCAGTTCTTC. Its protein product is CASSPWTATPEGQFF.

This chain connects TRBV12-3 or TRBV12-4 to TRBJ2-3, with D possibly called TRBD1 or TRBD2 (5 bases each). V was shortened by 6 bases and J by 5 bases, with 12 bases between the two germline ends. There are 13 residues in the CDR3. The CDR3 reads CASRGTEEDTQYF. In nucleotides, the CDR3 is TGTGCCAGCAGGGGGACGGAGGAAGATACGCAGTATTTT.

This clone was counted a few times. The rearrangement links TRBV15 to TRBJ1-4; no definite D call. V was pared by 3 bases and J by 0 bases, with 11 bases between. This CDR3 is 16 amino acids long. CDR1 LNHNV and CDR2 YYDKDF come from the germline V gene (reference sequence). CDR3 loop: CATSRAEPATNEKLFF. Here the CDR3 DNA reads TGTGCCACCAGCAGGGCTGAACCTGCAACTAATGAAAAACTGTTTTTT.

This clone was seen only once. This chain connects TRBV6-1 to TRBJ1-1; D not resolved. The V and J ends lost 2 bases and 5 bases respectively, with 9 bases between them. Germline V gives CDR1 MNHNS, CDR2 SASEGT. The CDR3 spans 13 residues. Written as DNA, the CDR3 is TGTGCCAGCAGTGAAACAGCAGCAACTGAAGCTTTCTTT. Residues: CASSETAATEAFF.